This T cell receptor beta chain originates from a study of blood T cell repertoires in COVID-19. Overall study context: T cells, B-cell-depleted T cells, or PBMCs provided the cDNA or gDNA that served as material.

This CDR3 is built from 14 residues. From germline, CDR1 is MDHEN and CDR2 SYDVKM. V shed 4 bases, J shed 4 bases, and the junction held 7 bases outside the gene matches. This clone appeared once. The method was immunoSEQ multiplex PCR; TCRdb's version includes in-frame clones alone and lacks a portion of them. The data contain about 80,000 clones, 60% to 75% of them seen just once; the ten biggest clones take up more than 5%. This receptor was obtained from a man aged 50 to 60 with active or convalescent COVID-19. The rearrangement uses TRBV28 and TRBJ2-7, with TRBD2 matching 7 bases. The sample taken for sequencing was peripheral blood. For the CDR3, the DNA is TGTGCCAGCAGTTGGGAGGGGAGGGGATACGAGCAGTACTTC. Protein sequence: CASSWEGRGYEQYF.